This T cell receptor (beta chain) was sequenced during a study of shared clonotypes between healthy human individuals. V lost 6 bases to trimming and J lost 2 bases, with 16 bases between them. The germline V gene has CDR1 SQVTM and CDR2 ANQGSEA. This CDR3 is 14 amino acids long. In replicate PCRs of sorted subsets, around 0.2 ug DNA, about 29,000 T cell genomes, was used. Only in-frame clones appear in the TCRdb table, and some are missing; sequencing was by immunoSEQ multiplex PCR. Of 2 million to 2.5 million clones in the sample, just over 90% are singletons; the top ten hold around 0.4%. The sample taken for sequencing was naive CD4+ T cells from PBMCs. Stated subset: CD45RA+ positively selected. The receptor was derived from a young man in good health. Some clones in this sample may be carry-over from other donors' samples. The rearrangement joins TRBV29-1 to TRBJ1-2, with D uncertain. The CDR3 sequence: CSVPTGRHNYGYTF. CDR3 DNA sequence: TGCAGCGTCCCGACCGGGCGGCACAACTATGGCTACACCTTC.